This record covers a single TCR beta chain. The data derive from a study of T cell responses to AZD1222 COVID-19 vaccine. There are 15 residues in the CDR3. Germline loops: CDR1 MNHEY, CDR2 SVGAGI. V lost 8 bases to trimming and J lost 10 bases; unmatched junction nucleotides: 15. Clones were read by immunoSEQ multiplex PCR, and TCRdb kept only the in-frame ones, dropping some. The data hold about 140,000 clones, with around 91% observed a single time. The chain links TRBV6-5 to TRBJ2-1, with 9 bases aligning to TRBD2. The source material was peripheral blood, sampled 28 days after the second AZD1222 dose. This receptor was taken from an adult who received the AZD1222 COVID-19 vaccine. The CDR3 loop is CASCSLLAGRGEQFF. CDR3 nucleotide sequence: TGTGCCAGCTGCTCTTTGCTAGCGGGGAGAGGAGAGCAGTTCTTC.